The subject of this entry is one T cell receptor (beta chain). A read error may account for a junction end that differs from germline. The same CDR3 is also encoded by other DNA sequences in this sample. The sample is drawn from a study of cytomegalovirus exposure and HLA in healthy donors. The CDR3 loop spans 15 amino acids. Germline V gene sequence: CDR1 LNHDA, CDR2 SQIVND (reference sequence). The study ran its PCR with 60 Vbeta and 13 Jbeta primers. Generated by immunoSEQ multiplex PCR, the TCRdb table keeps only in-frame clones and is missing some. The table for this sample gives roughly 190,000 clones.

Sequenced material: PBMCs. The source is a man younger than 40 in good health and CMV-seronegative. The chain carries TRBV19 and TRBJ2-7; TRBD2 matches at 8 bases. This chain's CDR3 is CASNAGRGSSYEQYF. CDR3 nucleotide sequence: TGTGCCAGTAATGCCGGGAGGGGGAGCTCCTACGAGCAGTATTTC.